These T cell receptor beta chains were read from a single sample in a study of cytomegalovirus exposure and HLA in healthy donors. Profiling relied on immunoSEQ multiplex PCR, and the TCRdb table lists in-frame clones only, not all of them. Among around 140,000 clones listed, approximately 80% were seen once. Sequenced sample: PBMCs. These receptor sequences come from a male donor in good health and CMV-seropositive. Both conserved end residues are part of each CDR3. D genes are given only for firm matches. A clone size is listed for some rows: how often the clone was seen (once, few, many), or a class if it is expanded.

j_call | v_call | clone_size | d_call | cdr3_nt | cdr3_aa
TRBJ1-2 | TRBV13 | - | - | TGTGCCAGCAGCTTAGGACAGGGATTCGGCTATGGCTACACCTTC | CASSLGQGFGYGYTF
TRBJ2-3 | TRBV2 | - | - | TGTGCCAGCACTGTCCAGCGCCCCACAGATACGCAGTATTTT | CASTVQRPTDTQYF
TRBJ1-1 | TRBV5-6 | - | - | TGTGCCAGCAGCTTGGCGCGCGGATTTGAAGCTTTCTTT | CASSLARGFEAFF
TRBJ2-1 | TRBV7-8 | once | TRBD2 | TGTGCCAGCAGCTTAGGTCGACTAGCGGGAACGGGGTACAATGAGCAGTTCTTC | CASSLGRLAGTGYNEQFF
TRBJ2-7 | TRBV10-3 | - | TRBD2 | TGTGCCATCAGCGTCCCGGGGGGAGAGCAGTACTTC | CAISVPGGEQYF
TRBJ1-6 | TRBV19 | - | TRBD1 | TGTGCCAGTACCCCTTTGAGACAGGGCAATTCACCCCTCCACTTT | CASTPLRQGNSPLHF
TRBJ2-7 | TRBV6-6 | - | TRBD2 | TGTGCCAGCAGTTACTCGGGGGGGGTCTACGAGCAGTACTTC | CASSYSGGVYEQYF
TRBJ1-2 | TRBV28 | - | - | TGTGCCAGCAGTTTGATAGGGGGTGGCTATGGCTACACCTTC | CASSLIGGGYGYTF
TRBJ1-1 | TRBV6-6 | - | TRBD1 | TGTGCCAGCAGTTACTCTGGACAGGGGGGGACTGAAGCTTTCTTT | CASSYSGQGGTEAFF
TRBJ1-4 | TRBV21-1 | once | - | TGTGCCAGCAGCAAAGTTGGCGGGCTCGCAACTAATGAAAAACTGTTTTTT | CASSKVGGLATNEKLFF
TRBJ2-7 | TRBV11-2 | - | - | TGTGCCAGCAGCTTAGATCTGACTACCTACGAGCAGTACTTC | CASSLDLTTYEQYF
TRBJ2-3 | TRBV7-2 | - | - | TGTGCCAGCAGCCATTTCCCAGATACGCAGTATTTT | CASSHFPDTQYF
TRBJ1-4 | TRBV7-2 | once | TRBD1 | TGTGCCAGCAGCCGCAGACAGGGAGGAGAAAAACTGTTTTTT | CASSRRQGGEKLFF
TRBJ2-7 | TRBV18 | - | - | TGTGCCAGCTCAATTTCAGGGGACTACGAGCAGTACTTC | CASSISGDYEQYF
TRBJ2-5 | TRBV5-1 | - | TRBD1 | TGCGCCAGCAACGACAGGGCGGCGGAGACCCAGTACTTC | CASNDRAAETQYF
TRBJ1-5 | TRBV4-2 | once | - | TGTGCCAGCAGCCTATACAGGGACCCCGAGGGAAATCAGCCCCAGCATTTT | CASSLYRDPEGNQPQHF
TRBJ2-5 | TRBV5-1 | - | - | TGCGCCAGCAGCTTGCAGGGTTCGAGGGAGACCCAGTACTTC | CASSLQGSRETQYF
TRBJ1-4 | TRBV7-9 | - | - | TGTGCCAGCAGCTTGGAGGATGAAAAACTGTTTTTT | CASSLEDEKLFF
TRBJ2-7 | TRBV6-5 | - | - | TGTGCCAGCAGTGAGTCAGGCGTTACCTACGAGCAGTACTTC | CASSESGVTYEQYF
TRBJ1-6 | TRBV6-5 | - | - | TGTGCCAGCAGCCTACAGGGTCTCGATTCGTCACCCCTCCACTTT | CASSLQGLDSSPLHF
TRBJ2-4 | TRBV27 | few | - | TGTGCCAGCAGCCCGGTCGGGTTAGCCAAAAACATTCAGTACTTC | CASSPVGLAKNIQYF
TRBJ2-3 | TRBV9 | - | - | TGTGCCAGCAGCGACTCAACAGTGGATACGCAGTATTTT | CASSDSTVDTQYF
TRBJ2-2 | TRBV5-8 | - | - | TGTGCCAGCAGCTTGGGCGTTTTGGCCGGGGAGCTGTTTTTT | CASSLGVLAGELFF
TRBJ2-1 | TRBV20-1 | - | - | TGCAGTGCTCGAGGACGGGTAGAGCAGTTCTTC | CSARGRVEQFF
TRBJ1-5 | TRBV6-5 | - | - | TGTGCCAGCAGTACAGGATCACTCAATCAGCCCCAGCATTTT | CASSTGSLNQPQHF
TRBJ2-5 | TRBV11-3 | - | TRBD2 | TGTGCCAGCAGCGCACTGGGGGGGCAAGAGACCCAGTACTTC | CASSALGGQETQYF
TRBJ1-1 | TRBV7-2 | - | - | TGTGCCAGCAGCTTAGTAGACATGAACACTGAAGCTTTCTTT | CASSLVDMNTEAFF
TRBJ2-1 | TRBV10-3 | - | - | TGTGCCATCAGTGTACAACAGGGACGTAACAATGAGCAGTTCTTC | CAISVQQGRNNEQFF
TRBJ2-2 | TRBV5-1 | - | TRBD2 | TGCGCCAGCAGCCCCGGGGCGGGGGCGAACACCGGGGAGCTGTTTTTT | CASSPGAGANTGELFF
TRBJ2-1 | TRBV6-6 | - | - | TGTGCCAGCAGTTACTCTTTACATCTCTCCTACAATGAGCAGTTCTTC | CASSYSLHLSYNEQFF
TRBJ2-7 | TRBV2 | - | - | TGTGCCAGGGGCTCGGCGCAAGGCTCCTACGAGCAGTACTTC | CARGSAQGSYEQYF
TRBJ2-5 | TRBV2 | - | - | TGTGCCAGCAGCGCAGGGGTCTGGGGGCAGTACTTC | CASSAGVWGQYF
TRBJ1-1 | TRBV29-1 | - | - | TGCAGCGGGTCCTACGGGGTGAACACTGAAGCTTTCTTT | CSGSYGVNTEAFF
TRBJ1-1 | TRBV27 | - | TRBD1 | TGTGCCAGCAGTTTATTCACAGGGGGAGAAGCTTTCTTT | CASSLFTGGEAFF
TRBJ2-5 | TRBV7-9 | - | - | TGTGCCAGCAGCCCTTCCAAACTTTTAGAGACCCAGTACTTC | CASSPSKLLETQYF
TRBJ1-2 | TRBV19 | few | - | TGTGCCAGTAGTCGCCCTCTAAACTATGGCTACACCTTC | CASSRPLNYGYTF
TRBJ1-2 | TRBV20-1 | - | - | TGCAGTGCTAGAGATCTGGGCTACACCTTC | CSARDLGYTF
TRBJ2-5 | TRBV27 | once | TRBD2 | TGTGCCAGCAGTCTAGGTGGCGGGAGTCGTGGAGAGACCCAGTACTTC | CASSLGGGSRGETQYF
TRBJ2-3 | TRBV9 | - | TRBD2 | TGTGCCAGCAGCGGGGTGGCGGGGGGAGATACGCAGTATTTT | CASSGVAGGDTQYF